This T cell receptor (beta chain) was sequenced during a study of technical replicates of blood from four donors. The germline V gene encodes CDR1 MGHRA and CDR2 YSYEKL. Losses at the gene ends were 4 bases for V and 5 bases for J; bases not matched to a gene: 6. The CDR3 covers 15 residues. Generated by immunoSEQ multiplex PCR, the TCRdb table keeps only in-frame clones and is missing some. The table includes roughly 60,000 clones, around nine tenths detected once. The chain employs TRBV4-1 and TRBJ1-5, with 9 nucleotides matching TRBD1. The sequence derives from a human donor in good health. Some clones in this sample may be carry-over from other donors' samples. Sequencing was done on a sample of PBMCs. The CDR3 reads CASSRWDRAHQPQHF. The CDR3 DNA reads TGCGCCAGCAGCCGCTGGGACAGGGCCCATCAGCCCCAGCATTTT.